The entry that follows covers one T cell receptor (beta chain) sequence. The antigen is undetermined. This entry belongs to a study of lymphopenia after photon versus proton radiotherapy. Overall study results and limits: A bigger post-nadir fall in TCR diversity correlated inversely with survival time in deceased patients. Authors raise, but do not show, better survival with proton therapy. After the lymphocyte nadir, photon-treated repertoires showed oligoclonal expansion, especially of CD8+ Temra cells.

Germline CDR1 and CDR2: SGHDT and YYEEEE. Trimming shortened V by 0 bases and J by 0 bases, and 13 bases separated the two germline ends. The CDR3 is 18 amino acids. Clones were sequenced by immunoSEQ multiplex PCR, and TCRdb holds only the in-frame ones, with some missing. The sample lists about 26,000 clones, around 83% occurring once. This receptor was taken from a woman between 45 and 60 years old with pancreatic cancer. Material: peripheral blood, obtained from a patient treated with photon-based radiotherapy. This chain uses TRBV5-6 with TRBJ2-6, with D maybe TRBD1 (6 bases). The CDR3, as DNA: TGTGCCAGCAGCTTGGCTCCGGGACATCCCTCTGGGGCCAACGTCCTGACTTTC. This sequence encodes CASSLAPGHPSGANVLTF. Full variable domain (outside the CDR3, taken from reference TRBV5-6 and TRBJ2-6): DAGVTQSPTHLIKTRGQQVTLRCSPKSGHDTVSWYQQALGQGPQFIFQYYEEEERQRGNFPDRFSGHQFPNYSSELNVNALLLGDSALYLCASSLAPGHPSGANVLTFGAGSRLTVL.